The T cell receptor (beta chain) described here comes from a study of shared clonotypes between healthy human individuals. The ends lost 5 bases at V and 6 bases at J; junction bases unmatched: 14. The CDR3 contains 18 residues. The germline V gene encodes CDR1 MNHEY and CDR2 SMNVEV (reference sequence). This clone showed up just a few times. What it binds is not known. Every donor, a Caucasian adult, lived in Nashville, Tennessee. The study's findings and limits: Approximately 5.1% was the fraction of naive CD4 clonotypes found shared across four donors.

Assay: immunoSEQ multiplex PCR; the TCRdb copy retains only in-frame clones and omits some. The sample holds 1 million to 1.3 million clones; around three quarters are singletons and the top ten take more than 0.55%. The rearrangement joins TRBV27 to TRBJ1-5; 12 bases fit TRBD1. Sequences were obtained from memory CD4+ T cells from PBMCs. Subset here: CD45RA-negative fraction. This clonotype was obtained from a man between 18 and 35 years old in good health. Some clones in this sample may be carry-over from other donors' samples. CDR3 sequence (DNA): TGTGCCAGCAGTGCCAATCGTCCGGGACAGGGGGCGGGTCAGCCCCAGCATTTT. This encodes CASSANRPGQGAGQPQHF.